This passage covers 3 T cell receptor beta chains from one sample sequenced in a study of glioma-infiltrating T cells after dendritic cell vaccination. Produced via immunoSEQ multiplex PCR; TCRdb's table is partial and in-frame only. Of some 38,000 clones listed, approximately 82% are singletons. The sequenced sample was blood, obtained before dendritic cell vaccination. These receptors were collected from a human donor with glioblastoma.

The CDR3 nucleotides read TGTGCCAGCAGCCCGTTTGCAGATACGCAGTATTTT. Its protein is CASSPFADTQYF. The rearrangement joins TRBV11-3 to TRBJ2-3; D unresolved. CDR3 length equals 12 residues. V was clipped by 5 bases and J by 4 bases, with 7 bases between them. CDR1 is SGHNT and CDR2 is YENEEA in the germline V gene.

The chain employs TRBV5-5 and TRBJ1-5; D call uncertain. The CDR3 spans 15 residues. Trimming removed 2 bases at V and 2 bases at J, with 11 bases between. Germline CDR1 SGHKS, CDR2 YYEKEE (reference sequence). The CDR3 bases are TGTGCCAGCAGCTTCGGATCCGGGGGCAATCAGCCCCAGCATTTT. It yields the protein CASSFGSGGNQPQHF.

V and J are TRBV18 and TRBJ1-1, with unresolved D. CDR1 is KGHSH and CDR2 is LQKENI in the germline V gene. The CDR3 contains 13 residues. Trimming cost V 3 bases and J 1 base, with 6 bases left between them. CDR3 sequence: CASSPRGNTEAFF. DNA of the CDR3: TGTGCCAGCTCACCTCGAGGGAACACTGAAGCTTTCTTT.